The text below deals with one T cell receptor (beta chain). Original data processing: Amplification of reference gene primers was used by the study to estimate nucleated cell counts. Measured with immunoSEQ multiplex PCR; TCRdb has only the in-frame clones, and not every one. D and trimming come from the DNA, and the V and J calls and clone size come from that table. This sample has a few hundred thousand clones; 70% to 90% occur once, and the top ten carry approximately 14%. This specimen comes from a study of blood T cell repertoires in COVID-19. This CDR3 is 14 amino acids long. Trimming left V 5 bases short and J 4 bases short, with 11 bases between. The germline V gene has CDR1 PRHDT and CDR2 FYEKMQ (reference sequence).

This TCR was sampled from a woman in her forties or fifties with acute COVID-19. The chain carries TRBV13 and TRBJ2-2, with D perhaps TRBD1 (5 bases). Sequences were obtained from PBMCs or T cells enriched from blood (not recorded which). The CDR3 region is CASSPRTPTGELFF. DNA of the CDR3: TGTGCCAGCAGCCCCCGGACACCCACCGGGGAGCTGTTTTTT.